What follows are 3 T cell receptor beta chains derived from one specimen sequenced in a study of T cells in women clearing cervical HPV infection. Method: immunoSEQ multiplex PCR; TCRdb's copy keeps in-frame clones and lacks some. The sample holds about 19,000 clones. The specimen was blood buffy coat. The source of these receptors is a woman aged 18 to 75 with a cervical HPV16 infection that either progressed to CIN3+ or cleared (not recorded which).

Concerning this clone: The DNA ends 3 residues before the CDR3 does, and the rest of the CDR3 is filled in from the germline J gene. J is TRBJ2-1 and V is TRBV11-2; 9 nucleotides match TRBD2. The CDR3 totals 15 residues. V lost 3 bases to trimming and J lost 6 bases; unmatched junction nucleotides: 6. Germline V lookup: CDR1 SGHAT, CDR2 FQNNGV. Incomplete CDR3 DNA: TGTGCCAGCAGCTTTTCCGGCGGGGGGGCCAATGAG. Translating it yields CASSFSGGGANE. The whole CDR3 sequence is CASSFSGGGANEQFF.

About this clone itself: The read falls 3 residues short of the CDR3 end, and the missing part is taken from the germline J gene. V is TRBV30 and J is TRBJ1-5; D gene ambiguous. In germline, CDR1 is GTSNPN, CDR2 SVGIG (reference sequence). This CDR3 is 14 amino acids long. V was cut by 2 bases and J by 1 base, with 9 bases left in between. The chain's CDR3 is CAWSHLGSNQPQHF. The CDR3 bases that were read are TGTGCCTGGAGTCACTTAGGGAGCAATCAGCCC. Full variable domain (missing parts from reference TRBV30 and TRBJ1-5): SQTIHQWPATLVQPVGSPLSLECTVEGTSNPNLYWYRQAAGRGLQLLFYSVGIGQISSEVPQNLSASRPQDRQFILSSKKLLLSDSGFYLCAWSHLGSNQPQHFGDGTRLSIL.

Of note for this clone: The read comes to an end 3 residues before the CDR3 does, leaving the germline J gene to fill in the end. This chain links TRBV19 with TRBJ2-2, with 14 positions matching TRBD2. CDR1 and CDR2 from the germline V gene are LNHDA and SQIVND (reference sequence). Losses at the gene ends were 4 bases for V and 3 bases for J; bases not matched to a gene: 1. This CDR3 comprises 16 residues. The CDR3 is CASSRTSGGYTGELFF. CDR3 DNA, as far as it was read: TGTGCCAGTAGTAGGACTAGCGGGGGGTACACCGGGGAG.